Below, one T cell receptor beta chain is given with its context. This clone has just one count. No cognate antigen has been identified for it. No quality values exist for individual bases; no much larger clone is one base distant. The CDR3 runs 15 amino acids, cysteine and phenylalanine included. Of all the DNA, just the CDR3 is kept, 45 bases in frame from base 1. CDR1 and CDR2 are read off the germline V gene as SGHTA and FQGNSA. V is clipped by 5 bases and J by 5 bases, and the sequence between their germline boundaries is 18 bases long. Explained via the paper, the treatment or condition label denotes: high-dose cyclophosphamide on days +3 and +4 as single-agent GVHD prophylaxis. For conditioning, the PTCy patients got busulfan and fludarabine, then a related or unrelated marrow graft, followed by cyclophosphamide on days +3 and +4. The PTCy-treated patients were drawn from a prospective, multi-institutional clinical trial. Mononuclear cells from peripheral blood and bone marrow were separated by Ficoll-Hypaque density centrifugation and then cryopreserved. FACS on a FACSAria II was used to sort CD4+ and CD8+ T cells, including the naive and memory subsets.

Genomic DNA was used for TRB sequencing, which was performed with the immunoSEQ assay at survey resolution or with the hsTCRB kit. As for the original processing: The immunoSEQ software handled initial read processing, and the LymphoSeq R package was used for repertoire analyses. Clonality was calculated as 1 minus normalized Shannon entropy, and the Gini coefficient was also calculated for each TRB dataset. To infer phenotypes in unsorted samples, TRB sequences from sorted subsets of the recipient or donor were mapped onto the unsorted samples of the same recipient. TCRdb retrieved this table from immuneACCESS and kept in-frame rearrangements only. Not all clones are present; in checked studies, unresolved V genes account for under half, and no reason is known for the remainder. V and J calls and clone size are copied from that table; D and trimming were computed from the DNA. Within this sample are around 37,000 clones, with roughly 78% of them counted one time only. 8.1% of the sample rests with the top ten.

These data originate in a study of T cells after posttransplantation cyclophosphamide (dated by TCRdb to the mid-2010s). Some background on the complete study: Using TRB sequencing, the study followed how the T cell repertoire rebuilt after myeloablative bone marrow transplantation with posttransplantation cyclophosphamide given as GVHD prophylaxis. Antigen receptor sequencing covered samples from about 40 PTCy-treated patients and 15 to 20 of their related bone marrow donors. Blood from all 35 or so PTCy patients with 1-year posttransplant specimens was subjected to TRB sequencing. Public TRB sequences were checked against a database of over 3,500 sequences associated with responses to pathogens, tumor antigens, self-antigens and alloantigens. Because TRA and TRB clonality were tightly correlated in 9 or 10 samples, subsequent TCR analyses were focused on TRB only. In 3 patients, TRB sequencing was also performed on up to about 3 more blood samples taken 2 to 5.2 years after transplant, and in a handful of patients, pretransplant blood was also TRB-sequenced. Results the study describes overall, beyond this receptor: The TRB repertoires of T cells infiltrating skin or GI tract showed only limited overlap with the TRB repertoires of T cells in blood. Donor-recipient similarity was low at 1-2 months but increased during the first year, and donor CD8+ memory clones often dominated later blood repertoires. Across approximately 45 patients, TRB clonality was highly associated with recipient CMV seropositivity and CMV reactivation, and PTCy diversity was similar to diversity in CNI/methotrexate controls.

The origin of this receptor is a female patient in her thirties or forties who received an allogeneic stem cell transplant from a related donor, was CMV-positive, and had no GVHD. After a transplant, the graft donor may have provided part of the T cells. The sample consisted of CD4+ T cells sorted from blood, taken 1903 days after a stem cell transplant with posttransplant cyclophosphamide. The chain links TRBV7-2 with TRBJ1-2, with no D gene named confidently. The CDR3 here reads CASSLEPQRQYGYTF. Read as DNA, the sequence is TGTGCCAGCAGCCTAGAACCGCAGCGCCAATATGGCTACACCTTC.